Listed here are 26 T cell receptor beta chains from one sample, sequenced in a study of spatial heterogeneity in lung cancer. Time point specified: sample taken at primary tumor resection. Each CDR3 protein is one row after TCRdb ran MiXCR on the 5' RACE reads. The sample contains roughly 48,000 distinct CDR3 sequences, roughly 5% of which appear only once. The sample here was PBMCs, taken at surgery. These receptors all stem from a male donor with early-stage non-small cell lung cancer.

There are many counts of this clonotype. The chain links TRBV20-1 to TRBJ2-7; TRBD2 is a possible D gene (6 bases). This CDR3 comprises 12 residues. The V end was cut by 3 bases, the J end by 5 bases, with 11 bases between. Germline V gene sequence: CDR1 DFQATT, CDR2 SNEGSKA (reference sequence). The CDR3 DNA reads TGCAGTGCTAGCGGGAGTTTCCACGAGCAGTACTTC. It yields the protein CSASGSFHEQYF.

There are many counts of this clonotype. The chain has TRBV5-1 and TRBJ2-1; TRBD2 is a possible D gene (8 bases). The CDR3 runs to 16 residues. Looked up from germline, CDR1 is SGHRS and CDR2 is YFSETQ. V dropped 4 bases and J dropped 1 base, with 15 bases sitting between them. CDR3 protein: CASSPGGGGSYNEQFF. The CDR3 nucleotides read TGCGCCAGCAGCCCGGGAGGGGGCGGTTCCTACAATGAGCAGTTCTTC.

This clonotype was seen repeatedly, ten times or more. The chain combines TRBV12-3 or TRBV12-4 with TRBJ2-2; TRBD2 matches at 7 bases. This CDR3 is 14 amino acids long. V lost 8 bases and J lost 4; bases outside the gene matches: 7. CDR3 region: CASRTSPSTGELFF. For the CDR3, the DNA is TGTGCCAGCCGGACTAGTCCGAGCACCGGGGAGCTGTTTTTT.

Many counts were recorded for this clonotype. J is TRBJ1-1 and V is TRBV20-1; unclear D gene. The CDR3 is 13 residues long. The V and J ends lost 0 bases and 5 bases respectively, with 10 bases between them. The germline CDR1 and CDR2 sequences are DFQATT and SNEGSKA (reference sequence). The CDR3 protein is CSARDGRFTEAFF. The CDR3 DNA follows: TGCAGTGCTAGAGATGGCAGGTTTACTGAAGCTTTCTTT.

This clonotype was seen repeatedly, ten times or more. This sequence joins TRBV6-5 and TRBJ1-2, with D maybe TRBD1 (6 bases). Germline V lookup: CDR1 MNHEY, CDR2 SVGAGI. The CDR3 sequence is 12 residues long. V lost 3 bases to trimming and J lost 7 bases, with 9 bases between them. CDR3 coding DNA: TGTGCCAGCAGTTATGGGGGGGCTGGCTACACCTTC. Its translation is CASSYGGAGYTF.

This clonotype occurred many times. The genes are TRBV6-5 and TRBJ2-7; the D is unclear. There are 13 residues in the CDR3. Trimming pared 10 bases from V and 2 bases from J, leaving 15 bases between. Germline V gives CDR1 MNHEY, CDR2 SVGAGI. The DNA of the CDR3 is TGTGCCACCACCCCCGGGCCCCCCTACGAGCAGTACTTC. Amino acid sequence: CATTPGPPYEQYF.

At least ten counts were recorded for this clonotype. V and J are TRBV7-2 and TRBJ2-7; TRBD2 matches 11 bases. CDR1 SGHTA and CDR2 FQGNSA come from the germline V gene. V trimming: 5 bases; J trimming: 2 bases; junction bases outside the gene matches: 5. The CDR3 spans 15 residues. CDR3 in DNA: TGTGCCAGCAGCATAGTAGCGGGAGGGCCCTACGAGCAGTACTTC. It yields the protein CASSIVAGGPYEQYF.

There are many counts of this clonotype. The chain is built from TRBV2 and TRBJ2-5, with 8 positions matching TRBD2. Germline V gene sequence: CDR1 SNHLY, CDR2 FYNNEI. The V and J ends lost 5 bases and 4 bases, in that order; junction bases with no gene match: 6. The CDR3 is 14 residues long. The CDR3 is CASSPTAGVETQYF. Here the CDR3 DNA reads TGTGCCAGCAGTCCTACAGCGGGAGTAGAGACCCAGTACTTC.

This clonotype was observed many times. The CDR3 loop is CSVPATTHYGYTF. Here the CDR3 DNA reads TGCAGCGTTCCCGCAACGACCCACTATGGCTACACCTTC. The chain couples TRBV29-1 to TRBJ1-2, with D hard to call. Deletions cut 5 bases from V and 3 bases from J, with 13 bases between. From germline, CDR1 is SQVTM and CDR2 ANQGSEA. The CDR3 has 13 amino acids.

This clonotype has ten or more counts. The chain couples TRBV20-1 to TRBJ1-1; D ambiguous. The CDR3 covers 13 residues. Germline V lookup: CDR1 DFQATT, CDR2 SNEGSKA (reference sequence). The ends were cut back, 1 base at V and 6 bases at J, with 12 bases in the middle. The CDR3 sequence is CSARVTRVPEAFF. The CDR3 DNA reads TGCAGTGCTAGAGTAACTAGGGTCCCTGAAGCTTTCTTT.

This clonotype was detected ten times or more. The V and J genes are TRBV4-3 and TRBJ1-3, with 7 bases lining up with TRBD1. Germline CDR1 LGHNA, CDR2 YSLEER. The junction had 6 bases not matched to a gene; V was cut back by 0 bases and J by 4 bases. The CDR3 totals 16 residues. Here the CDR3 DNA reads TGCGCCAGCAGCCAAGACACCGGGACAGCAGGAAACACCATATATTTT. Protein product: CASSQDTGTAGNTIYF.

This clonotype has ten or more counts. The CDR3 region is CAISDPRLEVASYNEQFF. The CDR3 nucleotides are TGTGCCATCAGTGACCCTCGCTTGGAAGTAGCGTCCTACAATGAGCAGTTCTTC. The V gene is TRBV10-3, the J gene TRBJ2-1, with D possibly matching TRBD2 (5 bases). Germline values: CDR1 ENHRY, CDR2 SYGVKD. V lost 3 bases, J lost 1 base, and 19 bases lay in between. The CDR3 sequence is 18 residues long.

This clonotype has at least ten counts. The genes are TRBV7-6 and TRBJ2-2, with 11 bases matching TRBD2. Germline V gene sequence: CDR1 SGHVS, CDR2 FNYEAQ. J was trimmed by 7 bases and V by 5 bases; bases with no gene match: 15. The CDR3 has 18 amino acids. CDR3 coding DNA: TGTGCCAGCAGCCCCTGGTCTACTAGCGGGAGTAAGATCGGGGAGCTGTTTTTT. It encodes CASSPWSTSGSKIGELFF.

This clonotype has ten or more counts. The V call is TRBV6-5, the J call TRBJ2-5; no firm D call. Trimming shortened V by 2 bases and J by 5 bases, and 6 bases separated the two germline ends. Germline V gene data show CDR1 as MNHEY and CDR2 as SVGAGI. The CDR3 spans 12 residues. The CDR3 nucleotides read TGTGCCAGCAGTTACACCCGCGAGACCCAGTACTTC. Translating it yields CASSYTRETQYF.

This clonotype was observed at least ten times. V gene TRBV28 combines with J gene TRBJ2-1, with D possibly matching TRBD1 (5 bases). This CDR3 is built from 15 residues. Germline CDR1 MDHEN, CDR2 SYDVKM. Trimming shortened V by 6 bases and J by 3 bases, and 15 bases separated the two germline ends. The CDR3 DNA reads TGTGCCAGCAGAACTGAACAGGTCCTCTACAATGAGCAGTTCTTC. It yields the protein CASRTEQVLYNEQFF.

This clonotype was recorded many times. The gene calls are TRBV6-1 and TRBJ2-3; no clear D. The length of the CDR3 is 17 residues. V was pared by 2 bases and J by 0 bases, with 15 bases between. Per the germline V gene, CDR1 is MNHNS and CDR2 is SASEGT. Here the CDR3 reads CASSETSVTFSTDTQYF. CDR3 nucleotides: TGTGCCAGCAGTGAAACGTCCGTTACATTTAGCACAGATACGCAGTATTTT.

V usage is TRBV30 and J usage is TRBJ1-1, with D uncertain. The CDR3 has 11 residues. Germline CDR1 and CDR2: GTSNPN and SVGIG (reference sequence). V was clipped by 4 bases and J by 6 bases, with 9 bases between them. The CDR3 region is CAWTHGAEAFF. The CDR3 DNA reads as TGTGCCTGGACCCACGGGGCTGAAGCTTTCTTT.

This clonotype was picked up a small number of times. The CDR3 bases are TGTGCCAGTAGTATAACTACAGGGCAGGGGGCCCGCGAGCAGTACTTC. As protein: CASSITTGQGAREQYF. The chain employs TRBV19 and TRBJ2-7; the match to TRBD1 covers 8 bases. The CDR3 totals 16 residues. V was pared by 2 bases and J by 6 bases, with 12 bases of the junction left unmatched. Per the germline V gene, CDR1 is LNHDA and CDR2 is SQIVND (reference sequence).

This clonotype was picked up many times. CDR3 amino acids: CASSVEVLDTQYF. In DNA, the CDR3 is TGTGCCAGCAGCGTAGAAGTCCTAGATACGCAGTATTTT. This sequence joins TRBV9 and TRBJ2-3; no reliable D call. CDR3 size: 13 residues. V was clipped by 0 bases and J by 5 bases, with 7 bases between them. The germline V gene has CDR1 SGDLS and CDR2 YYNGEE.

This clonotype came up many times. This chain links TRBV6-2 or TRBV6-3 with TRBJ2-3; 7 nucleotides match TRBD2. V was pared by 5 bases and J by 3 bases, with 5 bases of the junction left unmatched. Germline CDR1 MNHEY, CDR2 SVGEGT. This CDR3 contains 14 residues. The CDR3, as DNA: TGTGCCAGCAGTCGAGCGGGAACTACAGATACGCAGTATTTT. Translation: CASSRAGTTDTQYF.

The chain is built from TRBV14 and TRBJ2-7; 9 bases align to TRBD2. The length of the CDR3 is 13 residues. The V segment lost 6 bases and the J segment 1 base; nucleotides outside the gene matches: 1. Germline assignment: CDR1 SGHDN and CDR2 FVKESK. The CDR3 sequence: CASRTSGSYEQYF. The CDR3 DNA reads as TGTGCCAGCAGGACTAGCGGATCCTACGAGCAGTACTTC.

This clonotype was observed at least ten times. The V call is TRBV20-1, the J call TRBJ1-2; possibly TRBD1 for D (5 bases). Between the trimmed V and J ends, which lost 2 bases and 4 bases, there was a span of 14 bases. Germline-derived CDR1 and CDR2 are DFQATT and SNEGSKA (reference sequence). The CDR3 contains 14 residues. The CDR3, as DNA: TGCAGTGCTAGACCACGTACAGGCTCCTATGGCTACACCTTC. Amino acid sequence: CSARPRTGSYGYTF.

This clonotype was recorded many times. The J gene is TRBJ2-7, the V gene TRBV6-2 or TRBV6-3, with TRBD2 matching over 15 bases. CDR1 and CDR2 from the germline V gene are MNHEY and SVGEGT. The ends lost 5 bases at V and 4 bases at J; junction bases unmatched: 9. CDR3 length: 17 amino acids. The CDR3 loop reads CASSHIQGTSGRYEQYF. CDR3 bases: TGTGCCAGCAGTCACATCCAAGGGACTAGCGGGAGGTACGAGCAGTACTTC.

This clonotype was picked up many times. The gene calls are TRBV7-2 and TRBJ2-3, with a weak D call TRBD2 (6 bases). CDR3 length: 15 amino acids. The germline V gene encodes CDR1 SGHTA and CDR2 FQGNSA. Trimming removed 5 bases at V and 4 bases at J, with 16 bases between. The CDR3 here is CASSLTRPKADTQYF. The CDR3 DNA sequence: TGTGCCAGCAGCCTGACTAGACCTAAGGCAGATACGCAGTATTTT.

This clonotype was seen repeatedly, ten times or more. The rearrangement links TRBV9 to TRBJ2-7; 8 positions match TRBD2. Losses at the gene ends were 0 bases for V and 0 bases for J; bases not matched to a gene: 11. Looked up from germline, CDR1 is SGDLS and CDR2 is YYNGEE. The CDR3 length is 18 residues. This CDR3 reads CASSVDEASGGSSYEQYF. The DNA of the CDR3 is TGTGCCAGCAGCGTAGATGAGGCGAGCGGGGGAAGCTCCTACGAGCAGTACTTC. The variable domain in full, with the rest retrieved from reference TRBV9 and TRBJ2-7, is DSGVTQTPKHLITATGQRVTLRCSPRSGDLSVYWYQQSLDQGLQFLIQYYNGEERAKGNILERFSAQQFPDLHSELNLSSLELGDSALYFCASSVDEASGGSSYEQYFGPGTRLTVT.

This clonotype was seen ten or more times. The chain links TRBV30 to TRBJ2-1, with unresolved D. V gave up 2 bases and J gave up 4 bases, with 12 bases separating them. The CDR3 runs to 14 residues. Germline-derived CDR1 and CDR2 are GTSNPN and SVGIG (reference sequence). The CDR3 region has the DNA TGTGCCTGGAGTAGGTCCTCTTGGTACAATGAGCAGTTCTTC. It is translated as CAWSRSSWYNEQFF.